A single sample is the source of the 18 T cell receptor beta chains below, sequenced in a study of neoadjuvant nivolumab and ipilimumab in lung cancer. Clones were read by immunoSEQ multiplex PCR, and TCRdb kept only the in-frame ones, dropping some. The sample yields 40,000 to 55,000 clones, roughly 90% seen once. The sequences come from blood, collected before neoadjuvant nivolumab, alone or with ipilimumab. These receptors all come from an adult with non-small cell lung cancer. Some clones in this sample may be carry-over from other donors' samples.

The chain uses TRBV5-1 and TRBJ2-5, with D possibly being TRBD2 (6 bases). The CDR3 has 15 residues. The V gene's germline CDR1 is SGHRS and CDR2 YFSETQ. The V and J ends lost 5 bases and 5 bases respectively, with 19 bases between them. The chain's CDR3 is CASRPEVSLAETQYF. The CDR3 DNA reads as TGCGCCAGCAGACCCGAAGTCTCCCTAGCGGAGACCCAGTACTTC.

This sequence joins TRBV12-5 and TRBJ1-1, with 8 bases matching TRBD1. CDR1 is LGHNT and CDR2 is FRNRAP in the germline V gene. V was clipped by 2 bases and J by 8 bases; unmatched bases: 1. The CDR3 covers 12 residues. The CDR3 loop is CASGLRTGEAFF. The CDR3 DNA reads as TGTGCTAGTGGTTTGAGGACAGGGGAAGCTTTCTTT.

J is TRBJ1-2 and V is TRBV7-9; D is perhaps TRBD1 (5 bases). The CDR3 extends over 16 amino acids. The V end was cut by 5 bases, the J end by 0 bases, with 16 bases between. Germline V lookup: CDR1 SEHNR, CDR2 FQNEAQ (reference sequence). Here the CDR3 DNA reads TGTGCCAGCAGCCCCAACCTCAGGGACTCTAACTATGGCTACACCTTC. It yields the protein CASSPNLRDSNYGYTF. The full variable domain, with the rest looked up from reference TRBV7-9 and TRBJ1-2, is DTGVSQNPRHKITKRGQNVTFRCDPISEHNRLYWYRQTLGQGPEFLTYFQNEAQLEKSRLLSDRFSAERPKGSFSTLEIQRTEQGDSAMYLCASSPNLRDSNYGYTFGSGTRLTVV.

This chain links TRBV19 with TRBJ2-1; D is uncertain. Looked up from germline, CDR1 is LNHDA and CDR2 is SQIVND (reference sequence). The V gene lost 7 bases and the J gene lost 8 bases, with 15 bases spanning the gap. The CDR3 contains 13 residues. CDR3 bases: TGTGCCAGTATGGAGACAACACGGGATGAGCAGTTCTTC. This sequence encodes CASMETTRDEQFF.

This clone was recorded a few times. The rearrangement links TRBV7-9 to TRBJ1-1; 8 positions agree with TRBD1. This CDR3 contains 15 residues. Germline CDR1 reads SEHNR; CDR2 reads FQNEAQ (reference sequence). The V segment lost 5 bases and the J segment 2 bases; nucleotides outside the gene matches: 7. Here the CDR3 reads CASSKDRATNTEAFF. The CDR3, as DNA: TGTGCCAGCAGCAAGGACAGGGCCACTAACACTGAAGCTTTCTTT.

This chain connects TRBV18 to TRBJ2-5, with D uncertain. Trimming took off 4 bases at V and 2 bases at J, with 8 bases between the two ends. The CDR3 length is 13 residues. In germline, CDR1 is KGHSH, CDR2 LQKENI. The CDR3 nucleotides read TGTGCCAGCTCACGACGCCTACAAGAGACCCAGTACTTC. It encodes CASSRRLQETQYF.

The chain has TRBV7-2 and TRBJ2-7; D unclear. Germline V gene sequence: CDR1 SGHTA, CDR2 FQGNSA. V dropped 10 bases and J dropped 0 bases, with 19 bases sitting between them. The CDR3 consists of 15 residues. The CDR3 here is CATQGNRQSSYEQYF. The CDR3 DNA reads TGTGCCACCCAAGGTAATCGGCAGAGCTCCTACGAGCAGTACTTC.

The chain joins TRBV18 to TRBJ1-1, with unresolved D. This CDR3 is 14 amino acids long. V was pared by 6 bases and J by 4 bases, with 15 bases between. In germline, CDR1 is KGHSH, CDR2 LQKENI. Here the CDR3 reads CASSALGGVTEAFF. CDR3 sequence (DNA): TGTGCCAGCTCCGCCCTGGGTGGGGTCACTGAAGCTTTCTTT.

The V gene is TRBV5-6, the J gene TRBJ2-7; the D is unclear. V was trimmed by 4 bases and J by 3 bases, leaving 14 bases between them. The CDR3 runs to 14 residues. In germline, CDR1 is SGHDT, CDR2 YYEEEE. CDR3: CASSLFGAHYEQYF. CDR3 in DNA: TGTGCCAGCAGCCTATTCGGCGCCCACTACGAGCAGTACTTC.

The chain employs TRBV7-9 and TRBJ2-2; 7 nucleotides line up with TRBD2. V was pared by 11 bases and J by 5 bases, with 8 bases of the junction left unmatched. This CDR3 comprises 13 residues. Germline V lookup: CDR1 SEHNR, CDR2 FQNEAQ (reference sequence). The CDR3 nucleotides are TGTGCCCCTGGGGGGGAGAGGACCGGGGAGCTGTTTTTT. This encodes CAPGGERTGELFF.

The rearrangement joins TRBV9 to TRBJ1-1; TRBD1 might be the D (5 bases). The CDR3 has 13 amino acids. The V gene lost 0 bases and the J gene lost 10 bases, with 13 bases spanning the gap. CDR1 and CDR2 from the germline V gene are SGDLS and YYNGEE. This chain's CDR3 is CASSVGDPERAFF. CDR3 nucleotides: TGTGCCAGCAGCGTAGGGGACCCGGAACGAGCTTTCTTT. Supplemented by reference TRBV9 and TRBJ1-1, the full variable domain reads DSGVTQTPKHLITATGQRVTLRCSPRSGDLSVYWYQQSLDQGLQFLIQYYNGEERAKGNILERFSAQQFPDLHSELNLSSLELGDSALYFCASSVGDPERAFFGQGTRLTVV.

The chain is built from TRBV5-5 and TRBJ2-7; 9 bases are a match to TRBD1. The V gene end was trimmed by 4 bases and the J gene end by 3 bases; junction bases not matched to a gene: 5. The CDR3 spans 14 residues. The germline CDR1 and CDR2 sequences are SGHKS and YYEKEE (reference sequence). The CDR3 DNA is TGTGCCAGCAGCACCGGGACAGGGAACTACGAGCAGTACTTC. As protein: CASSTGTGNYEQYF.

This chain links TRBV18 with TRBJ2-3; 8 bases agree with TRBD1. Trimming removed 3 bases from V and 4 bases from J; junction bases left unmatched: 6. The CDR3 consists of 15 residues. Germline-derived CDR1 and CDR2 are KGHSH and LQKENI. For the CDR3, the DNA is TGTGCCAGCTCACCGGACAGGGTCCACGCAGATACGCAGTATTTT. Translation gives CASSPDRVHADTQYF.

This rearrangement joins TRBV18 to TRBJ2-1; 8 bases are shared with TRBD2. Germline V CDR1 and CDR2: KGHSH, LQKENI. J gave up 6 bases and V 8 bases, and 9 bases lay outside the gene matches. CDR3 length: 14 residues. The CDR3 DNA sequence: TGTGCCAGCACTTCAGCGGGGGAGCTCAATGAGCAGTTCTTC. It translates to CASTSAGELNEQFF.

The V gene is TRBV5-4, the J gene TRBJ2-7; 9 bases agree with TRBD1. V shed 6 bases, J shed 7 bases, and the junction held 8 bases outside the gene matches. The length of the CDR3 is 13 residues. CDR1 and CDR2 from the germline V gene are SGHNT and YYREEE (reference sequence). Written as DNA, the CDR3 is TGTGCCAGCATAAAACAGGGGGCAGGGGAGCAGTACTTC. Translated: CASIKQGAGEQYF.

The CDR3 sequence: CASSSWVLGSYEQYF. The CDR3 region has the DNA TGTGCCAGCAGCTCGTGGGTATTAGGCTCCTACGAGCAGTACTTC. This chain connects TRBV7-3 to TRBJ2-7, with D uncertain. V lost 4 bases and J 0 bases, leaving 13 bases between the germline ends. Germline V gene data show CDR1 as SGHTA and CDR2 as FQGTGA. The CDR3 sequence is 15 residues long.

The V gene is TRBV5-6, the J gene TRBJ2-3; 7 bases line up with TRBD2. Germline trimming cut 0 bases from V and 15 bases from J; bases unmatched to any gene: 10. Germline CDR1 and CDR2: SGHDT and YYEEEE. CDR3 size: 13 residues. The chain's CDR3 is CASSLGRAGVEYF. As DNA, the CDR3 is TGTGCCAGCAGCTTGGGTCGGGCGGGAGTAGAATATTTT.

V is TRBV2 and J is TRBJ2-7; a possible D gene is TRBD1 (6 bases). Between the trimmed V and J ends, which lost 5 bases and 2 bases, there was a span of 13 bases. The CDR3 extends over 14 amino acids. CDR1 and CDR2 (germline): SNHLY, FYNNEI. CDR3 nucleotides: TGTGCCAGCAGTCTAGAGGGACAAGCCTACGAGCAGTACTTC. Protein product: CASSLEGQAYEQYF. Full variable domain (missing parts from reference TRBV2 and TRBJ2-7): EPEVTQTPSHQVTQMGQEVILRCVPISNHLYFYWYRQILGQKVEFLVSFYNNEISEKSEIFDDQFSVERPDGSNFTLKIRSTKLEDSAMYFCASSLEGQAYEQYFGPGTRLTVT.